The TCR beta chain described here comes from a study of blood T cell repertoires in COVID-19. Original processing notes: Estimated nucleated cell counts came from reference gene primer amplification. Some clones are missing from TCRdb's copy, which holds only in-frame ones; the method was immunoSEQ multiplex PCR. That table supplies the V and J calls and clone size; D and trimming were determined from the DNA. This sample has hundreds of thousands of clones, with approximately 90% found just once. There are 15 residues in the CDR3. Looked up from germline, CDR1 is GTSNPN and CDR2 is SVGIG (reference sequence). V lost 3 bases, J lost 3 bases, and 1 base stayed unmatched.

This receptor was identified in a woman aged 25 to 39 with acute COVID-19. This chain connects TRBV30 to TRBJ2-1; 14 nucleotides align to TRBD2. The specimen sequenced was PBMCs or T cells enriched from blood (not recorded which). CDR3 DNA sequence: TGTGCCTGGAGCGGACTAGCGGGGGGCTACAATGAGCAGTTCTTC. Its translation: CAWSGLAGGYNEQFF.